This TCR beta chain was found in a study of shared clonotypes between healthy human individuals (dated by TCRdb to about 2020). Some background on the complete study: The cohort included three men and two women between 18 and 49 years of age. To increase sequencing depth and limit assay-specific biases, different laboratories used diverse techniques to prepare libraries and sequence TCR repertoires. Per donor, leukapheresis produced somewhere between about 0.94 and 10 billion PBMCs. To estimate repertoire size and how much clonotype sharing occurs between individuals, the study deeply sequenced the blood TCR repertoires of five healthy adults. For each donor, CD4 naive and CD4 memory were each given three plates, CD8 naive was given two plates, and CD8 memory was given one plate. The full study reports these points: Across four donors, around 5.4% of naive CD4, 3.5% of naive CD8, roughly 2.2% of memory CD4, and roughly 0.41% of memory CD8 clonotypes were shared. Rarefaction of sorted-subset datasets indicated incomplete sequencing despite the large sequencing depth. Sampling was limited to blood, and TCR repertoires in tissue likely differ from TCR repertoires in blood. The small number of donors limited the genetic and exposure-history diversity represented. Pairwise subsampling led to the expectation that sequencing depth would affect the degree of clonotype sharing among donors. Naive subsets generally had larger estimated clonotype richness than memory subsets did. Higher generation probabilities were observed for clonotypes shared by all four sorted-subset donors than for non-shared clonotypes.

Using the deep immunoSEQ assay, multiplex PCR amplified TCR CDR3 regions from genomic DNA. For each cell subset, the extracted genomic DNA was distributed evenly across all wells of several immunoSEQ 96-well plates, and each plate served as one replicate. Each replicate PCR for sorted subsets received approximately 200 ng genomic DNA, equal to about 30,000 T cell genomes. Purified libraries were quantified with a Qubit 3.0 fluorometer, sized on a Bioanalyzer 2100, and re-quantified with the KAPA Library Quantification kit. Every immunoSEQ 96-well plate was sequenced on a dedicated single-read 150-cycle Illumina NextSeq 550 flow cell. The source study handled its data this way. The immunoSEQ output contained only junctional sequences without quality scores, so filtering could not match that applied to full-length reads. To assign V/J genes and CDR3, sequences were annotated using PyIR, a Python wrapper for IgBLAST v1.9, with IMGT germline references. Reads were removed for weak V/J assignments (E-value above 1e-6), missing CDR3, stop codons, out-of-frame junctions, or ambiguous translated residues. V3J clonotypes were defined as sequences sharing an identical inferred V gene, J gene, and CDR3 amino acid sequence. Percentage overlap between repertoires was computed as shared unique clonotypes divided by the size of the smaller repertoire. Repertoire richness was assessed with RTK rarefaction, the Chao1 estimator, and Recon v2.1 estimates of unobserved clonotypes. For all TCRbeta clonotypes obtained by the gDNA method from a few donors, generation probabilities were computed with OLGA. In TCRdb, the immuneACCESS table is reduced to in-frame sequences with V and J assigned. These tables do not hold every clone; where another copy was compared, an unresolved V gene accounts for under half, and the others remain unexplained. From that table come the V and J calls and clone size; the DNA was used to work out D and trimming. Counted in this sample were some 2,500,000 clones; 90% to 95% of them appeared once. The ten largest clones represent about 0.34% of the sample.

The donors were healthy, HIV-negative adults who had no recently reported acute infections or vaccinations. Only Caucasian adults living in Nashville, Tennessee, USA were represented among the donors. CD4+ T cells were enriched by magnetic negative selection; naive cells were then positively selected on CD45RA, and the negative fraction formed the memory subset. After blood collection by leukapheresis, PBMCs were isolated using Ficoll-Histopaque density gradient centrifugation and then cryopreserved in the vapor phase of liquid nitrogen. Purity and quantity of every magnetically sorted T cell population were checked by analytical flow cytometry. Genomic DNA was isolated from every sorted fraction and measured by UV absorbance on a Nanodrop 2000c. To note about this clone: Its antigen is currently not known. No base quality information exists; no much larger clone differs at one position.

The germline V end is reduced by 0 bases and the J end by 0 bases; junction bases left unmatched: 14. From the cysteine up to the phenylalanine, the CDR3 has a length of 19 residues. The retained sequence is limited to the CDR3, 57 bases, with the frame set at the first base. CDR1 and CDR2, per the germline V gene, are MGHRA and YSYEKL. The sequence joins TRBV4-1 to TRBJ2-7, and 7 junction bases match TRBD2. This TCR was sampled from a man younger than 30 in good health. Some clones in this sample may be carry-over from other donors' samples. Sequenced sample: naive CD4+ T cells from PBMCs. Reading the label with the study, this specimen's cell subset or site is: CD45RA+ positively selected. The bases read TGCGCCAGCAGCCAAGACGTTGGGAGGGTCTTGGGACGCTCCTACGAGCAGTACTTC. The resulting protein is CASSQDVGRVLGRSYEQYF.